A single sample is the source of the 30 T cell receptor beta chains below, sequenced in a study of blood T cell repertoires in COVID-19. The repertoire was sequenced with immunoSEQ multiplex PCR; TCRdb's copy has only in-frame clones and lacks some. The top ten clones hold less than 30% of a sample with roughly 60,000 clones, roughly 74% of them seen once. Sequencing input: peripheral blood. Source of these receptors: a human donor in a cohort sampled during active COVID-19.

This sequence joins TRBV28 and TRBJ2-3; D is perhaps TRBD2 (6 bases). The CDR3 is made up of 14 amino acids. CDR1 is MDHEN and CDR2 is SYDVKM in the germline V gene. The V and J ends lost 7 bases and 0 bases respectively, with 11 bases between them. The CDR3 DNA reads as TGTGCCAGCAAAGGGGCGGGGAGCACAGATACGCAGTATTTT. It yields the protein CASKGAGSTDTQYF.

This rearrangement joins TRBV27 to TRBJ1-4, with D unclear. Germline V gene data show CDR1 as MNHEY and CDR2 as SMNVEV (reference sequence). Between the trimmed V and J ends, which lost 4 bases and 7 bases, there was a span of 16 bases. This CDR3 is built from 15 residues. The CDR3 is CASSSPREGGEKLFF. Here the CDR3 DNA reads TGTGCCAGCAGTTCCCCTCGGGAGGGAGGTGAAAAACTGTTTTTT.

In this sample, this clone turned up a few times. The chain employs TRBV29-1 and TRBJ1-2; D is unresolved. V lost 6 bases, J lost 3 bases, and 8 bases lay in between. The CDR3 has 11 amino acids. Germline CDR1 and CDR2: SQVTM and ANQGSEA. This CDR3 reads CSVGFDYGYTF. The CDR3 DNA reads TGCAGCGTCGGGTTCGACTATGGCTACACCTTC.

The genes are TRBV7-2 and TRBJ2-3; 9 bases are a match to TRBD2. The CDR3 extends over 16 amino acids. Trimming took 1 base from V and 5 from J; bases not matched to a gene: 7. Germline V gives CDR1 SGHTA, CDR2 FQGNSA. CDR3: CASSLDGGGAKDTQYF. The CDR3 DNA reads TGTGCCAGCAGCTTAGATGGCGGGGGGGCCAAAGATACGCAGTATTTT.

V is TRBV4-2 and J is TRBJ1-2; the D gene is possibly TRBD1 (6 bases). The CDR3 runs to 17 residues. Trimming took 2 bases from V and 4 from J, leaving 20 bases between them. Germline V gene lookup returns CDR1 LGHNA and CDR2 YNFKEQ. In DNA form, the CDR3 reads TGTGCCAGCAGCCAATTACAGGCAGGGGCGACCTCCTATGGCTACACCTTC. Encoded protein: CASSQLQAGATSYGYTF.

CDR3 sequence: CASSVIPLSGEQYF. CDR3 DNA: TGTGCCAGCAGCGTTATCCCCCTTTCGGGCGAGCAGTACTTC. The chain employs TRBV9 and TRBJ2-7; D ambiguous. The CDR3 covers 14 residues. Deletions cut 2 bases from V and 6 bases from J, with 15 bases between. Germline V CDR1 and CDR2: SGDLS, YYNGEE.

This clone was seen just once. This chain links TRBV27 with TRBJ2-3, with D possibly matching TRBD1 (6 bases). There are 14 residues in the CDR3. The V end was cut by 5 bases, the J end by 2 bases, with 11 bases between. Germline-derived CDR1 and CDR2 are MNHEY and SMNVEV (reference sequence). CDR3 protein: CASSPRTATDTQYF. The CDR3 DNA reads as TGTGCCAGCAGTCCCAGGACAGCCACAGATACGCAGTATTTT.

The rearrangement links TRBV9 to TRBJ1-4; 9 positions match TRBD1. With V trimmed by 3 bases and J by 8 bases, 8 bases remained unmatched. Per germline, CDR1 SGDLS and CDR2 YYNGEE. There are 15 residues in the CDR3. The CDR3 loop is CASSDPGQGREKLFF. CDR3 coding DNA: TGTGCCAGCAGCGATCCGGGACAGGGAAGGGAAAAACTGTTTTTT.

The chain uses TRBV27 and TRBJ1-5, with D possibly TRBD1 on 6 matching bases. This CDR3 contains 12 residues. Trimming shortened V by 3 bases and J by 6 bases, and 6 bases separated the two germline ends. Germline V gene lookup returns CDR1 MNHEY and CDR2 SMNVEV (reference sequence). DNA for the CDR3: TGTGCCAGCAGTTTCAGGGGTCAGCCCCAGCATTTT. Amino acid sequence: CASSFRGQPQHF.

The chain employs TRBV24-1 and TRBJ2-3; the D gene is possibly TRBD1 (6 bases). Germline CDR1 reads KGHDR; CDR2 reads SFDVKD. The V and J ends lost 3 bases and 1 base respectively, with 13 bases between them. This CDR3 comprises 16 residues. The CDR3 sequence is CATSDLDRTGTDTQYF. DNA of the CDR3: TGTGCCACCAGTGATCTTGACAGGACGGGCACAGATACGCAGTATTTT.

The gene calls are TRBV4-2 and TRBJ1-2, with D possibly matching TRBD1 (5 bases). The CDR3 contains 16 residues. The V end was cut by 2 bases, the J end by 2 bases, with 15 bases between. Per the germline V gene, CDR1 is LGHNA and CDR2 is YNFKEQ. CDR3 residues: CASSQTEGARNYGYTF. CDR3 sequence (DNA): TGTGCCAGCAGCCAAACAGAAGGGGCACGGAACTATGGCTACACCTTC.

The chain is built from TRBV7-6 and TRBJ2-2; 12 positions match TRBD2. This CDR3 has 16 amino acids. The junction had 6 bases not matched to a gene; V was cut back by 5 bases and J by 5 bases. CDR1 and CDR2 from the germline V gene are SGHVS and FNYEAQ. The CDR3, as DNA: TGTGCCAGCAGCCCCGGGACTAGCGGGCCAACCGGGGAGCTGTTTTTT. Translation gives CASSPGTSGPTGELFF. Combining the CDR3 with reference TRBV7-6 and TRBJ2-2 gives the whole variable domain GAGVSQSPRYKVTKRGQDVALRCDPISGHVSLYWYRQALGQGPEFLTYFNYEAQQDKSGLPNDRFSAERPEGSISTLTIQRTEQRDSAMYRCASSPGTSGPTGELFFGEGSRLTVL.

V is TRBV7-2 and J is TRBJ2-2; 7 nucleotides line up with TRBD1. Trimming took 5 bases from V and 4 from J; bases not matched to a gene: 7. There are 15 residues in the CDR3. CDR1 SGHTA and CDR2 FQGNSA come from the germline V gene. The CDR3 reads CASSARQGGTGELFF. The CDR3 nucleotides are TGTGCCAGCAGCGCTAGACAGGGCGGCACCGGGGAGCTGTTTTTT.

This clone was picked up a small number of times. This chain connects TRBV28 to TRBJ2-1, with 8 bases aligning to TRBD1. After removal of 3 bases from V and 9 bases from J, the junction contained 7 bases not matched to a gene. Germline V gene sequence: CDR1 MDHEN, CDR2 SYDVKM. This CDR3 spans 14 amino acids. CDR3 nucleotide sequence: TGTGCCAGCAGTTTCCAGGGGGCAGTTACTGAGCAGTTCTTC. Translation: CASSFQGAVTEQFF.

This clone was recorded a few times. The chain recombines TRBV18 with TRBJ2-3; D is unclear. V was cut by 2 bases and J by 2 bases, with 8 bases left in between. This CDR3 is 14 amino acids long. Germline-derived CDR1 and CDR2 are KGHSH and LQKENI. The CDR3 DNA is TGTGCCAGCTCACCAGGGCCTAACACAGATACGCAGTATTTT. Its translation: CASSPGPNTDTQYF.

This clone was picked up many times. The CDR3 loop is CASMRAGELFF. DNA of the CDR3: TGTGCCAGCATGAGGGCCGGGGAGCTGTTTTTT. The chain is built from TRBV4-2 and TRBJ2-2, with D perhaps TRBD2 (5 bases). With 7 bases removed from V and 6 bases from J, the gap between germline ends came to 6 bases. Germline CDR1 reads LGHNA; CDR2 reads YNFKEQ. The CDR3 has 11 amino acids.

The chain employs TRBV2 and TRBJ1-5, with a weak D call TRBD1 (5 bases). The germline CDR1 and CDR2 sequences are SNHLY and FYNNEI. The CDR3 runs to 13 residues. With 8 bases removed from V and 7 bases from J, the gap between germline ends came to 15 bases. Written as DNA, the CDR3 is TGTGCCAGCGGAAGGGGAACTTGGCAGCCCCAGCATTTT. This encodes CASGRGTWQPQHF.

V usage is TRBV6-1 and J usage is TRBJ1-2, with D perhaps TRBD1 (6 bases). CDR1 MNHNS and CDR2 SASEGT come from the germline V gene. Trimming took 1 base from V and 6 from J, leaving 12 bases between them. This CDR3 region has 14 residues. Here the CDR3 reads CASSEGSGANGYTF. CDR3 nucleotides: TGTGCCAGCAGTGAAGGTTCAGGGGCGAATGGCTACACCTTC.

The chain links TRBV19 to TRBJ2-7, with TRBD1 identical over 9 bases. The CDR3 contains 15 residues. Germline values: CDR1 LNHDA, CDR2 SQIVND (reference sequence). V gave up 3 bases and J gave up 1 base; unmatched junction bases: 4. CDR3 sequence: CASSIHDRGSYEQYF. Written as DNA, the CDR3 is TGTGCCAGTAGTATTCACGACAGGGGGTCCTACGAGCAGTACTTC.

The CDR3 DNA sequence: TGTGCCAGCTCAAGATACAGGGAGGGGAGGTCTGGGGCCAACGTCCTGACTTTC. Amino acids: CASSRYREGRSGANVLTF. The chain is built from TRBV18 and TRBJ2-6, with D perhaps matching TRBD2 (7 bases). This CDR3 is 18 amino acids long. Trimming pared 5 bases from V and 1 base from J, leaving 18 bases between. CDR1 and CDR2 (germline): KGHSH, LQKENI.

The chain combines TRBV5-1 with TRBJ2-2; tentatively, D is TRBD1 (6 bases). V was shortened by 3 bases and J by 7 bases, with 10 bases between the two germline ends. Germline V lookup: CDR1 SGHRS, CDR2 YFSETQ. CDR3 length: 13 amino acids. The CDR3 sequence: CASSWDIGGELFF. The CDR3 DNA reads TGCGCCAGCAGCTGGGACATTGGCGGGGAGCTGTTTTTT.

This sequence joins TRBV18 and TRBJ2-3; D may be TRBD2 (5 bases). Deletions cut 2 bases from V and 6 bases from J, with 12 bases between. In germline, CDR1 is KGHSH, CDR2 LQKENI. CDR3 size: 14 residues. For the CDR3, the DNA is TGTGCCAGCTCACCAAGTGGTCGGGATGATACGCAGTATTTT. Encoded protein: CASSPSGRDDTQYF.

The V gene is TRBV19, the J gene TRBJ2-1; TRBD1 is a possible D gene (5 bases). The V gene's germline CDR1 is LNHDA and CDR2 SQIVND (reference sequence). Trimming cost V 1 base and J 5 bases, with 6 bases left between them. CDR3 size: 13 residues. The CDR3: CASSIGQNNEQFF. DNA for the CDR3: TGTGCCAGTAGTATAGGACAGAACAATGAGCAGTTCTTC.

This clone showed up just once. This chain joins TRBV7-2 and TRBJ1-1, with D possibly TRBD1 on 5 matching bases. The CDR3 length is 16 residues. Germline lookup yields CDR1 SGHTA and CDR2 FQGNSA. Trimming took 1 base from V and 0 from J, leaving 12 bases between them. In DNA form, the CDR3 reads TGTGCCAGCAGCTTAGGTGCCGGACACATGAACACTGAAGCTTTCTTT. Translation gives CASSLGAGHMNTEAFF. The entire variable domain, with the rest obtained from reference TRBV7-2 and TRBJ1-1, is as follows: GAGVSQSPSNKVTEKGKDVELRCDPISGHTALYWYRQSLGQGLEFLIYFQGNSAPDKSGLPSDRFSAERTGGSVSTLTIQRTQQEDSAVYLCASSLGAGHMNTEAFFGQGTRLTVV.

This sequence joins TRBV5-6 and TRBJ2-3; 7 bases are a match to TRBD2. Germline V gene data show CDR1 as SGHDT and CDR2 as YYEEEE. CDR3 length: 13 amino acids. Losses at the gene ends were 4 bases for V and 6 bases for J; bases not matched to a gene: 5. The CDR3 region has the DNA TGTGCCAGCAGCGGGGGGGTCAGCGATACGCAGTATTTT. As protein: CASSGGVSDTQYF.

Only a few counts were recorded for this clone. The chain couples TRBV30 to TRBJ1-1; no clear D gene. V shed 3 bases and J shed 1 base, with 9 bases lying between them. The CDR3 has 13 amino acids. CDR1 and CDR2 from the germline V gene are GTSNPN and SVGIG (reference sequence). CDR3 sequence reads: CAWSWATNTEAFF. The DNA of the CDR3 is TGTGCCTGGAGCTGGGCAACGAACACTGAAGCTTTCTTT.

This clone occurred once. A junction end diverges from the germline sequence, so it may reflect a read error. The gene calls are TRBV18 and TRBJ1-1; D not certain. Germline CDR1 reads KGHSH; CDR2 reads LQKENI. The CDR3 is 14 amino acids. This CDR3 is CASSPQGANTEAFF. DNA for the CDR3: TGTGCCAGCTCCCCACAAGGAGCGAACACTGAAGCTTTCTTT.

Only a few counts were recorded for this clone. CDR3 region: CASSQGQVYEQYF. Written as DNA, the CDR3 is TGTGCCAGCAGCCAGGGACAGGTCTACGAGCAGTACTTC. The chain recombines TRBV5-4 with TRBJ2-7; TRBD1 matches 8 bases. Germline CDR1 is SGHNT and CDR2 is YYREEE (reference sequence). V lost 4 bases, J lost 3 bases, and 3 bases stayed unmatched. CDR3 length: 13 amino acids.

The chain uses TRBV7-9 and TRBJ2-3; 7 bases are a match to TRBD1. The germline gives CDR1 SEHNR, CDR2 FQNEAQ (reference sequence). V was clipped by 5 bases and J by 4 bases; unmatched bases: 9. The CDR3 has 15 amino acids. The CDR3 protein is CASSRQGLDSDTQYF. CDR3 coding DNA: TGTGCCAGCAGCCGACAGGGCTTGGACTCAGATACGCAGTATTTT. Filled out from reference TRBV7-9 and TRBJ2-3, the complete variable domain reads DTGVSQNPRHKITKRGQNVTFRCDPISEHNRLYWYRQTLGQGPEFLTYFQNEAQLEKSRLLSDRFSAERPKGSFSTLEIQRTEQGDSAMYLCASSRQGLDSDTQYFGPGTRLTVL.

This clone is a singleton in its sample. The chain links TRBV28 to TRBJ2-6; 8 bases are a match to TRBD1. The germline gives CDR1 MDHEN, CDR2 SYDVKM. The CDR3 sequence is 17 residues long. V lost 5 bases to trimming and J lost 1 base; unmatched junction nucleotides: 7. CDR3 in amino acids: CASSPRTGKSGANVLTF. The DNA for the CDR3 is TGTGCCAGCAGTCCACGGACAGGGAAGTCTGGGGCCAACGTCCTGACTTTC.